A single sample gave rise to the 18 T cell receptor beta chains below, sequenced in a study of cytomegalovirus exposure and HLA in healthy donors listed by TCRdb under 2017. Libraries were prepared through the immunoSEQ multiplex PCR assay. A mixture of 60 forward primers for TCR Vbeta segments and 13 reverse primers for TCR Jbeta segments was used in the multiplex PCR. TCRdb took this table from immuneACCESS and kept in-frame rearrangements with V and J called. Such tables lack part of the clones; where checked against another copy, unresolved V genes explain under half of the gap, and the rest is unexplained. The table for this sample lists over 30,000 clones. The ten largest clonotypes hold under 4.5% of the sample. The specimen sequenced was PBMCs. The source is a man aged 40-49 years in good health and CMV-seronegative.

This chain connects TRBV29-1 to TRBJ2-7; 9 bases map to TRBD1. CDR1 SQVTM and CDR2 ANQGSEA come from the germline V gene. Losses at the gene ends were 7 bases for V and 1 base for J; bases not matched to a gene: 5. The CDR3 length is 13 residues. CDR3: CSGGQGFSYEQYF. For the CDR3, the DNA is TGCAGCGGGGGACAGGGATTTTCCTACGAGCAGTACTTC.

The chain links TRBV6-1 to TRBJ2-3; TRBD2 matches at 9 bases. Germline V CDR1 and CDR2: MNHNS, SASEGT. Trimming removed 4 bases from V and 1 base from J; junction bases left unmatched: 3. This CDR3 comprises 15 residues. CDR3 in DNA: TGTGCCAGCAGTGTAAAGCGGGGGGGCACAGATACGCAGTATTTT. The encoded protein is CASSVKRGGTDTQYF.

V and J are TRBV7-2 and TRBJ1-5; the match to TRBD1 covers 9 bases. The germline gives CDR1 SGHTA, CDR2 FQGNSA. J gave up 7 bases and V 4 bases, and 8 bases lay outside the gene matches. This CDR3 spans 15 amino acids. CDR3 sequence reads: CASSWGQGRGQPQHF. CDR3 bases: TGTGCCAGCAGCTGGGGACAGGGTCGAGGGCAGCCCCAGCATTTT.

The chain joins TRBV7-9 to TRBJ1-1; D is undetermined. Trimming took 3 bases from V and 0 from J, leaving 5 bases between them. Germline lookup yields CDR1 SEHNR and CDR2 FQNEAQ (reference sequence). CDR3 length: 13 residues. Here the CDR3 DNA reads TGTGCCAGCAGCTTCGGTATGAACACTGAAGCTTTCTTT. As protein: CASSFGMNTEAFF.

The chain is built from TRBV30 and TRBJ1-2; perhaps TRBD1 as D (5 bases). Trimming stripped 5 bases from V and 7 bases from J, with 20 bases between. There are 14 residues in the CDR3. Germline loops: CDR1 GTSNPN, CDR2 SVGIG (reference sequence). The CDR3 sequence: CAWSFGSLGGGYTF. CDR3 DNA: TGTGCCTGGTCTTTCGGGAGTTTGGGGGGTGGCTACACCTTC.

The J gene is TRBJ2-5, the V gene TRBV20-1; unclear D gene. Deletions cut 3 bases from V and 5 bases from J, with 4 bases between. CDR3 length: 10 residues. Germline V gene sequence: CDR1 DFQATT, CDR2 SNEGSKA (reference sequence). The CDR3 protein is CSASGETQYF. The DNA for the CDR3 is TGCAGTGCTAGCGGGGAGACCCAGTACTTC.

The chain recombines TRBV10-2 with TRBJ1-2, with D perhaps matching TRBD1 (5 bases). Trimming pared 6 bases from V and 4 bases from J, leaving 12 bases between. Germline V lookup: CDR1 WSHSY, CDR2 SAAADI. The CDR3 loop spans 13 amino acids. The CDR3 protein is CASREGRGYGYTF. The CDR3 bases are TGCGCCAGCAGGGAAGGGAGGGGCTATGGCTACACCTTC.

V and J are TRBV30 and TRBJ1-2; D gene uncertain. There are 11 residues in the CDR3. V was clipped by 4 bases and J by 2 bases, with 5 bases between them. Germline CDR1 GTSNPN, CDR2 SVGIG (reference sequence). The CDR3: CAWIQNYGYTF. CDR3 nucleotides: TGTGCCTGGATACAGAACTATGGCTACACCTTC.

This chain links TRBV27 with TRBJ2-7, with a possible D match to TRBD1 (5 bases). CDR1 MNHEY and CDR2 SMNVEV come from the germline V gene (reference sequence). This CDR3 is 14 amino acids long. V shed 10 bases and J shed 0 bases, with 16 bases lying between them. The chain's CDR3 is CATGAGPLSYEQYF. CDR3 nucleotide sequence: TGTGCCACCGGAGCAGGGCCCCTCTCCTACGAGCAGTACTTC.

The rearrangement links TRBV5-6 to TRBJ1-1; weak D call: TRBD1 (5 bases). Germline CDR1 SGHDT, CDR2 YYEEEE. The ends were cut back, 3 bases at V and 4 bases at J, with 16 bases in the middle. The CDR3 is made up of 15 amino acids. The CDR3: CASSSYPRGGTEAFF. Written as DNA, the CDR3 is TGTGCCAGCAGCTCGTATCCCCGGGGGGGCACTGAAGCTTTCTTT.

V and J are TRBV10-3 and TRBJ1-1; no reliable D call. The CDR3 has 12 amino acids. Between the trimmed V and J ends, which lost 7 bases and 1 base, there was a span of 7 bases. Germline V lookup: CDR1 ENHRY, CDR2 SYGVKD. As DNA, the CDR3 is TGTGCCATCAAGACACCGAACACTGAAGCTTTCTTT. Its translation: CAIKTPNTEAFF.

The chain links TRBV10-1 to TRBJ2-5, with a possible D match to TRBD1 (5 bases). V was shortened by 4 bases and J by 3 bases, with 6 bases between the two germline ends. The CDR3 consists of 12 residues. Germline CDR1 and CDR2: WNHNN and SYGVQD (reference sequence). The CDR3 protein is CASSAREETQYF. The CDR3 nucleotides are TGCGCCAGCAGTGCCAGGGAAGAGACCCAGTACTTC.

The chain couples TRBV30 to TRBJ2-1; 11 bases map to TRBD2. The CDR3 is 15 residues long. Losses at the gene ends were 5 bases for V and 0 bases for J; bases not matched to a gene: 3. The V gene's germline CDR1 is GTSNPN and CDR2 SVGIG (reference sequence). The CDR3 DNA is TGTGCCTGGTGGACTAGCGGGTCCTCCTACAATGAGCAGTTCTTC. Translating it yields CAWWTSGSSYNEQFF.

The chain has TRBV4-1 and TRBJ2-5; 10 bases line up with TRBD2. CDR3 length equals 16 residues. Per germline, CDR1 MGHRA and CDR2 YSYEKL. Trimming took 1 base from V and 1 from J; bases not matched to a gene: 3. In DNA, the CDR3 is TGCGCCAGCAGCCAAGTTGGACTAGCGGCCCAAGAGACCCAGTACTTC. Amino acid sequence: CASSQVGLAAQETQYF.

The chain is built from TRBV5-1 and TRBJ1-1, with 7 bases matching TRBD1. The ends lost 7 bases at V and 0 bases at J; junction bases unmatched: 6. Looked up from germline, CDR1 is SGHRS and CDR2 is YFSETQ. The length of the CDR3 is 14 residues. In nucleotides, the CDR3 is TGCGCCAGCCGCCAGGGACAGATGAACACTGAAGCTTTCTTT. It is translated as CASRQGQMNTEAFF. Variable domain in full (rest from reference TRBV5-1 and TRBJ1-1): KAGVTQTPRYLIKTRGQQVTLSCSPISGHRSVSWYQQTPGQGLQFLFEYFSETQRNKGNFPGRFSGRQFSNSRSEMNVSTLELGDSALYLCASRQGQMNTEAFFGQGTRLTVV.

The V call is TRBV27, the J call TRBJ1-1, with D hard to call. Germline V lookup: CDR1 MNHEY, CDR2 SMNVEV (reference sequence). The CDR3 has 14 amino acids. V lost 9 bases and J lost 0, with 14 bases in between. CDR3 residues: CASSASYMNTEAFF. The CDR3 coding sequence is TGTGCCAGTAGCGCTTCTTACATGAACACTGAAGCTTTCTTT.

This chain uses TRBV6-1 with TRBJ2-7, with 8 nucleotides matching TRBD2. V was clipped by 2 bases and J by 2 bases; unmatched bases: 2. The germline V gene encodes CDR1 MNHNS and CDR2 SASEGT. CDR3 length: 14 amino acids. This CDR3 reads CASSEYSGAYEQYF. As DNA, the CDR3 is TGTGCCAGCAGTGAATATAGCGGGGCCTACGAGCAGTACTTC.

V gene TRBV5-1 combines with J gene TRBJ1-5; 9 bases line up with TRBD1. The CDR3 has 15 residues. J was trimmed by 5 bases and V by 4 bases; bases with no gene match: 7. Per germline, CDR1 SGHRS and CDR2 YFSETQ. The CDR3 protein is CASSRGGQGHQPQHF. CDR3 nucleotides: TGCGCCAGCAGCCGGGGGGGACAGGGCCATCAGCCCCAGCATTTT.